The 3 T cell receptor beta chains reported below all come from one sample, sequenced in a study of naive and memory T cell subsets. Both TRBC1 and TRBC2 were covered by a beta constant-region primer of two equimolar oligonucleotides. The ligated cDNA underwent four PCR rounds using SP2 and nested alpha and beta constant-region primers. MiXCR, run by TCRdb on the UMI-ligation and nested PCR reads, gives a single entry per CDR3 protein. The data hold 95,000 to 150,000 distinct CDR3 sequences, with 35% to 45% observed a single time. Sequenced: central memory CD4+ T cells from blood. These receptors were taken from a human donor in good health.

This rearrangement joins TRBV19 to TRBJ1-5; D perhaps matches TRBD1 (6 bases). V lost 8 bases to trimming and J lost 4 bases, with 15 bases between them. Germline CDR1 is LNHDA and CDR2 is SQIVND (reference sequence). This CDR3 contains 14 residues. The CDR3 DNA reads TGTGCCAGTGGAACAGGGTTGGGGAATCAGCCCCAGCATTTT. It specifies CASGTGLGNQPQHF.

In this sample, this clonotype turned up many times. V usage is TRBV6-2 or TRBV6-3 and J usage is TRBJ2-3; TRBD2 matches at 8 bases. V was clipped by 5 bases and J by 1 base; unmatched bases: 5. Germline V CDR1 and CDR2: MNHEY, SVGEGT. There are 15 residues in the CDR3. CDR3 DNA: TGTGCCAGCAGTGAACCGGGACTAGGCACAGATACGCAGTATTTT. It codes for CASSEPGLGTDTQYF.

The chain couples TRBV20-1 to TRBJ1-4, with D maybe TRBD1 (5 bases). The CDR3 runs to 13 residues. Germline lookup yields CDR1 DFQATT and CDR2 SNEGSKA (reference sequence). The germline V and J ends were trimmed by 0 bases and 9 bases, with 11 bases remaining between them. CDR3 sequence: CSARDRDRKKLFF. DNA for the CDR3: TGCAGTGCTAGAGATCGGGACCGAAAAAAACTGTTTTTT.